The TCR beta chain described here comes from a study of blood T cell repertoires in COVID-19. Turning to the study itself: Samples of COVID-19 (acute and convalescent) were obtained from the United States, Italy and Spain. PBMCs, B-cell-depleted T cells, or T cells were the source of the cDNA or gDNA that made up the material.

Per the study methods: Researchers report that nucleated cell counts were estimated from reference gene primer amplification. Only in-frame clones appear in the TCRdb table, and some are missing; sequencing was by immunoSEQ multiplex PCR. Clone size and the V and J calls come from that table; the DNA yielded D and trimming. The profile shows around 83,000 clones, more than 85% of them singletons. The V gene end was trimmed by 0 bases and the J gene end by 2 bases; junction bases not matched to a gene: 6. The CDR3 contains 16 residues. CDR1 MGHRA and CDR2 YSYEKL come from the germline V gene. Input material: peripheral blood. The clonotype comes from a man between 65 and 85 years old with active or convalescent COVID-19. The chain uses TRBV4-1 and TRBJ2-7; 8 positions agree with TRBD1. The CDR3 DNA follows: TGCGCCAGCAGCCAAGATTTTGGGACAGGAGCCTACGAGCAGTACTTC. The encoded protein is CASSQDFGTGAYEQYF.